This T cell receptor (beta chain) comes out of a study of cytomegalovirus exposure and HLA in healthy donors. J gave up 4 bases and V 5 bases, and 1 base lay outside the gene matches. CDR1 and CDR2 from the germline V gene are DFQATT and SNEGSKA (reference sequence). The CDR3 consists of 11 residues. Use of 60 Vbeta and 13 Jbeta primers characterized the PCR. Data came from immunoSEQ multiplex PCR; TCRdb stores just in-frame clones and leaves some out. The sample lists 130,000 to 150,000 clones; 76% were seen once. This clone was recorded a few times. The chain combines TRBV20-1 with TRBJ2-5; 7 bases are a match to TRBD1. The sequencing sample was made of PBMCs. This clonotype was sampled from a man younger than 30 in good health and CMV-seronegative. Here the CDR3 DNA reads TGCAGTGCTTACAGGGGAGAGACCCAGTACTTC. Encoded protein: CSAYRGETQYF.